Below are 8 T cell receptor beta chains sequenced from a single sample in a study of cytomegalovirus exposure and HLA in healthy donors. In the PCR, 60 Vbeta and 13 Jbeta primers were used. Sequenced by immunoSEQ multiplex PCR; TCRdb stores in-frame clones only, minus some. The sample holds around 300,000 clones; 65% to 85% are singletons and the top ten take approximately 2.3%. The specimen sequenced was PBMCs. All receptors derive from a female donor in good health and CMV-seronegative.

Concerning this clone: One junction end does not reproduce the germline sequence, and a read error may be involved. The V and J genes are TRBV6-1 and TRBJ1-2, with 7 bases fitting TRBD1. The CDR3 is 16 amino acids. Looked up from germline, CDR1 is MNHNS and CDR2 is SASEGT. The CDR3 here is CAISESFGQDNYGYTF. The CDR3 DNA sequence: TGTGCCATCAGTGAGTCGTTTGGACAGGATAACTATGGCTACACCTTC.

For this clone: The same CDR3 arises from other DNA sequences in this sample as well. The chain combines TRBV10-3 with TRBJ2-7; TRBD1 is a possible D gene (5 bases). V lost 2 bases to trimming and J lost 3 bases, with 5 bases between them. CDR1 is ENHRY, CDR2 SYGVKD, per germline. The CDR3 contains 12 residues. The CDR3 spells CAISEQGYEQYF. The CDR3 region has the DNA TGTGCCATCAGTGAGCAGGGCTACGAGCAGTACTTC.

CDR3 nucleotides: TGTGCCAGCAGCTTAGGCGAGGGCAATGAGCAGTTCTTC. Its protein product is CASSLGEGNEQFF. The V and J genes are TRBV7-2 and TRBJ2-1, with a tentative D call TRBD2 (5 bases). This CDR3 contains 13 residues. CDR1 SGHTA and CDR2 FQGNSA come from the germline V gene. The germline V and J ends were trimmed by 1 base and 6 bases, with 7 bases remaining between them.

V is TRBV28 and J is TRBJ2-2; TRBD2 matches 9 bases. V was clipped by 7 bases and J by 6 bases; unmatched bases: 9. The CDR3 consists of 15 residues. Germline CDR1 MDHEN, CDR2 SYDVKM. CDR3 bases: TGTGCCAGCATCCCTAGCGGGAAGAAGGCCGGGGAGCTGTTTTTT. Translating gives CASIPSGKKAGELFF. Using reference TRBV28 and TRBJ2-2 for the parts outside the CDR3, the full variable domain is DVKVTQSSRYLVKRTGEKVFLECVQDMDHENMFWYRQDPGLGLRLIYFSYDVKMKEKGDIPEGYSVSREKKERFSLILESASTNQTSMYLCASIPSGKKAGELFFGEGSRLTVL.

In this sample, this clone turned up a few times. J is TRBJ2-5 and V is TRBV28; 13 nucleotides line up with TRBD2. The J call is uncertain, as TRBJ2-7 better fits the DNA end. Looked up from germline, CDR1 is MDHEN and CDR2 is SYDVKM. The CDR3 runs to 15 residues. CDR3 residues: CASSPGTSGIYEQYF. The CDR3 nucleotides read TGTGCCAGCAGTCCCGGGACTAGCGGGATCTACGAGCAGTACTTC.

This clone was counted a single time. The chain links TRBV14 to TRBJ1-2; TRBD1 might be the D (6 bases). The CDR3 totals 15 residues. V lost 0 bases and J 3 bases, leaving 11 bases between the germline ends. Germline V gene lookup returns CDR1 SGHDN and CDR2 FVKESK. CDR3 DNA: TGTGCCAGCAGCCAAGATCCGAGGGGGTACTATGGCTACACCTTC. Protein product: CASSQDPRGYYGYTF.

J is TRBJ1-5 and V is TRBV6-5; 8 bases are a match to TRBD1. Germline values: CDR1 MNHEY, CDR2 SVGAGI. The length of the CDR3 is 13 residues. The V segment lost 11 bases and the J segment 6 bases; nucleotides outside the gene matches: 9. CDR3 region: CAVRDRRVQPQHF. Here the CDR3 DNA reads TGTGCCGTAAGGGACAGGAGAGTTCAGCCCCAGCATTTT.

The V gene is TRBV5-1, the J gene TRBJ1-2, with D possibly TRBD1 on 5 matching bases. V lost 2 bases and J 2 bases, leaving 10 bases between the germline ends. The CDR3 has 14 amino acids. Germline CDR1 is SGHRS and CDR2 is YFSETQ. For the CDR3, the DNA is TGCGCCAGCAGCTTCCGACAGTCCAACTATGGCTACACCTTC. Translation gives CASSFRQSNYGYTF.